Listed here are 16 T cell receptor beta chains from one sample, sequenced in a study of radiotherapy plus CTLA-4 blockade in lung cancer. Measured with immunoSEQ multiplex PCR; TCRdb has only the in-frame clones, and not every one. Among around 82,000 clones listed, under 90% were seen once. Here the sequenced sample was peripheral blood, taken from a patient treated with radiotherapy plus ipilimumab. The receptors here all came from a human donor with non-small cell lung cancer who had stable disease on radiotherapy plus ipilimumab.

The J gene is TRBJ1-1, the V gene TRBV14; TRBD1 is a possible D gene (6 bases). The CDR3 covers 16 residues. The V end was cut by 0 bases, the J end by 4 bases, with 15 bases between. CDR1 is SGHDN and CDR2 is FVKESK in the germline V gene. The CDR3 DNA is TGTGCCAGCAGCCAAGACATTGTATTACAGGGCACTGAAGCTTTCTTT. Amino acids: CASSQDIVLQGTEAFF.

This clone was observed once. The genes are TRBV30 and TRBJ1-3, with D uncertain. Trimming left V 0 bases short and J 6 bases short, with 6 bases between. The CDR3 spans 12 residues. Germline V CDR1 and CDR2: GTSNPN, SVGIG (reference sequence). This CDR3 reads CAWSVFPNTIYF. CDR3 sequence (DNA): TGTGCCTGGAGTGTATTTCCAAACACCATATATTTT.

In its sample, this clone was seen a few times. The genes are TRBV4-2 and TRBJ1-5; 7 bases fit TRBD1. With 4 bases clipped from V and 5 bases from J, the junction kept 8 bases outside the gene matches. This CDR3 region has 15 residues. The V gene's germline CDR1 is LGHNA and CDR2 YNFKEQ. CDR3 loop: CASSRDRQGDQPQHF. The CDR3 region has the DNA TGTGCCAGCAGCCGAGATAGACAGGGTGATCAGCCCCAGCATTTT.

This chain links TRBV28 with TRBJ1-1; D remains ambiguous. V lost 6 bases and J lost 5, with 10 bases in between. This CDR3 is 12 amino acids long. Germline V gene sequence: CDR1 MDHEN, CDR2 SYDVKM. The CDR3 DNA is TGTGCCAGCAGCGTGACCGGGACTGAAGCTTTCTTT. This encodes CASSVTGTEAFF. The full variable domain, in which reference TRBV28 and TRBJ1-1 provide the parts outside the CDR3, is DVKVTQSSRYLVKRTGEKVFLECVQDMDHENMFWYRQDPGLGLRLIYFSYDVKMKEKGDIPEGYSVSREKKERFSLILESASTNQTSMYLCASSVTGTEAFFGQGTRLTVV.

This chain uses TRBV6-6 with TRBJ1-1, with TRBD1 as a possible D gene (5 bases). CDR1 and CDR2 from the germline V gene are MNHNY and SVGAGI (reference sequence). Trimming took 0 bases from V and 6 from J, leaving 11 bases between them. The CDR3 consists of 14 residues. CDR3 protein: CASSYSGQRAEAFF. DNA of the CDR3: TGTGCCAGCAGTTACTCGGGGCAGAGGGCTGAAGCTTTCTTT.

The chain couples TRBV30 to TRBJ2-2; D gene ambiguous. Per the germline V gene, CDR1 is GTSNPN and CDR2 is SVGIG (reference sequence). The CDR3 contains 12 residues. With 4 bases removed from V and 3 bases from J, the gap between germline ends came to 6 bases. CDR3 DNA sequence: TGTGCCTGGAATTTTTACACCGGGGAGCTGTTTTTT. This sequence encodes CAWNFYTGELFF.

This clone was seen a few times. V gene TRBV19 combines with J gene TRBJ2-4, with a tentative D call TRBD2 (6 bases). Germline loops: CDR1 LNHDA, CDR2 SQIVND (reference sequence). The V gene lost 6 bases and the J gene lost 5 bases, with 14 bases spanning the gap. The CDR3 has 14 residues. The CDR3 reads CASRPFGEENIQYF. CDR3 DNA: TGTGCCAGTAGGCCCTTTGGGGAGGAAAACATTCAGTACTTC.

The chain uses TRBV9 and TRBJ1-3; D not resolved. This CDR3 region has 15 residues. Trimming cost V 0 bases and J 0 bases, with 7 bases left between them. Germline V gene lookup returns CDR1 SGDLS and CDR2 YYNGEE. CDR3 in amino acids: CASSVESYSGNTIYF. CDR3 DNA: TGTGCCAGCAGCGTAGAAAGTTACTCTGGAAACACCATATATTTT.

The CDR3 loop reads CASSWGLAGGSDTQYF. DNA of the CDR3: TGCGCCAGCAGTTGGGGACTAGCGGGAGGGTCAGATACGCAGTATTTT. The chain employs TRBV10-1 and TRBJ2-3; 16 nucleotides align to TRBD2. CDR1 is WNHNN and CDR2 is SYGVQD in the germline V gene (reference sequence). The CDR3 is made up of 16 amino acids. V was pared by 5 bases and J by 4 bases, with 3 bases of the junction left unmatched.

This chain links TRBV18 with TRBJ1-1; no firm D call. Germline assignment: CDR1 KGHSH and CDR2 LQKENI. The CDR3 has 12 amino acids. V lost 6 bases and J 3 bases, leaving 8 bases between the germline ends. The chain's CDR3 is CASSPTDTEAFF. DNA of the CDR3: TGTGCCAGCTCGCCTACGGACACTGAAGCTTTCTTT.

The rearrangement joins TRBV7-9 to TRBJ2-3; D gene uncertain. Per the germline V gene, CDR1 is SEHNR and CDR2 is FQNEAQ (reference sequence). V gave up 5 bases and J gave up 6 bases, with 12 bases separating them. This CDR3 contains 13 residues. The DNA for the CDR3 is TGTGCCAGCAGCCCCTCGACTCCCGATACGCAGTATTTT. The encoded protein is CASSPSTPDTQYF.

The gene calls are TRBV19 and TRBJ1-1, with TRBD1 matching over 7 bases. Germline V gene lookup returns CDR1 LNHDA and CDR2 SQIVND (reference sequence). CDR3 length: 15 residues. Trimming at V came to 5 bases and at J to 0 bases, leaving 6 bases not matched to a gene. Here the CDR3 DNA reads TGTGCCAGTAGTGCGCAGGACAGGATGAACACTGAAGCTTTCTTT. Protein: CASSAQDRMNTEAFF. Together with reference TRBV19 and TRBJ1-1, the CDR3 gives the full variable domain: DGGITQSPKYLFRKEGQNVTLSCEQNLNHDAMYWYRQDPGQGLRLIYYSQIVNDFQKGDIAEGYSVSREKKESFPLTVTSAQKNPTAFYLCASSAQDRMNTEAFFGQGTRLTVV.

The V call is TRBV12-5, the J call TRBJ1-2; D is undetermined. Germline CDR1 reads LGHNT; CDR2 reads FRNRAP. Trimming removed 4 bases at V and 7 bases at J, with 19 bases between. This CDR3 has 15 residues. The CDR3 DNA reads as TGTGCTAGTGGTTCCAACCACAAGAATTTACGTGGCTACACCTTC. Its protein product is CASGSNHKNLRGYTF.

V usage is TRBV6-5 and J usage is TRBJ2-7; no definite D call. The CDR3 length is 15 residues. V was trimmed by 0 bases and J by 5 bases, leaving 14 bases between them. Germline CDR1 MNHEY, CDR2 SVGAGI. The chain's CDR3 is CASSYSRQSGHEQYF. In DNA, the CDR3 is TGTGCCAGCAGTTACTCGAGGCAATCCGGCCACGAGCAGTACTTC.

The V gene is TRBV7-3, the J gene TRBJ2-7; 8 bases match TRBD1. Losses at the gene ends were 8 bases for V and 7 bases for J; bases not matched to a gene: 10. The CDR3 spans 13 residues. Germline values: CDR1 SGHTA, CDR2 FQGTGA. In nucleotides, the CDR3 is TGTGCCAGCGGGTCAGGGGGCGCGGGGGAGCAGTACTTC. It specifies CASGSGGAGEQYF.

The gene calls are TRBV27 and TRBJ2-5, with TRBD1 matching 9 bases. Unmatched junction bases numbered 2, after V lost 2 bases and J lost 4 bases. The CDR3 contains 14 residues. Germline V gene sequence: CDR1 MNHEY, CDR2 SMNVEV (reference sequence). This CDR3 is CASSLKTGGETQYF. CDR3 in DNA: TGTGCCAGCAGTTTAAAGACAGGGGGAGAGACCCAGTACTTC.